Here is one T cell receptor beta chain with its context. Antigen: not known. This sample is part of a study of cytomegalovirus exposure and HLA in healthy donors. At the level of the study: An earlier analysis identified 120 million or so unique TCR beta sequences in 150 million to 200 million T cells. Study findings and constraints: Only CMV serostatus was available as immune exposure information. By HLA locus, TCR association rates varied in a later analysis, with DRB1 showing the most and HLA-C the fewest.

The primer mix had 60 Vbeta and 13 Jbeta primers. Sequencing used immunoSEQ multiplex PCR; TCRdb keeps in-frame clones, though not all of them. The data show 50,000 to 65,000 clones, about 69% seen once. There are 13 residues in the CDR3. CDR1 and CDR2 (germline): SGHRS, YFSETQ. V shed 3 bases, J shed 5 bases, and the junction held 2 bases outside the gene matches. The sequenced material came from PBMCs. The TCR sequence derives from a woman in her twenties or thirties in good health and CMV-seronegative. This chain connects TRBV5-1 to TRBJ2-5, with 9 bases aligning to TRBD2. The CDR3: CASSYGLAETQYF. CDR3 DNA sequence: TGCGCCAGCAGCTATGGACTAGCGGAGACCCAGTACTTC.